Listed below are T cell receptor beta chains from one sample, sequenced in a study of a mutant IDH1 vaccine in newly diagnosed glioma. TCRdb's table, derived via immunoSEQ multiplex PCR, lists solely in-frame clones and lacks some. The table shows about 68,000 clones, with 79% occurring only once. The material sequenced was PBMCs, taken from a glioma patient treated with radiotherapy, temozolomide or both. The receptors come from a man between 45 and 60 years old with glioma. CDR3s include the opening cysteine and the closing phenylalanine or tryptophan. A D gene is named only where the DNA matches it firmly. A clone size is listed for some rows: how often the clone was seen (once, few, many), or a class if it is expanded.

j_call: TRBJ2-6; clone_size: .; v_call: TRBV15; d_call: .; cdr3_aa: CATSRGDSGANVLTF; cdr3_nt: TGTGCCACCAGCAGAGGGGACTCTGGGGCCAACGTCCTGACTTTC
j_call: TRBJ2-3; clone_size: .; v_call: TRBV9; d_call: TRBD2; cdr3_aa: CASSVGAGGPSTDTQYF; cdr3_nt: TGTGCCAGCAGCGTAGGGGCGGGGGGGCCGAGCACAGATACGCAGTATTTT
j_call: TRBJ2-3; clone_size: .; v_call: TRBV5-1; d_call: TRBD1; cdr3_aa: CASSLRQGAGTQYF; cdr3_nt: TGCGCCAGCAGCTTGAGACAGGGGGCGGGTACGCAGTATTTT
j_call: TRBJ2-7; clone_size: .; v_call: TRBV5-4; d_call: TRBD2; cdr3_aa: CASSSYGRLEQYF; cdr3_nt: TGTGCCAGCAGCTCATACGGGAGGCTCGAGCAGTACTTC
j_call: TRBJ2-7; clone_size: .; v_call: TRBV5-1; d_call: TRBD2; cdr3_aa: CASTQTSGGPYEQYF; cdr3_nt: TGCGCCAGCACCCAGACTAGCGGGGGGCCCTACGAGCAGTACTTC
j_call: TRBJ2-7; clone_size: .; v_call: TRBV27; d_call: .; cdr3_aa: CASSLTAGEQYF; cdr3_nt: TGTGCCAGCAGTTTAACGGCGGGAGAGCAGTACTTC
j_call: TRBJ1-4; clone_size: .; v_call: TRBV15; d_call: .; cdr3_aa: CATTPRGREKLFF; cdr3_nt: TGTGCCACAACCCCACGGGGAAGGGAAAAACTGTTTTTT
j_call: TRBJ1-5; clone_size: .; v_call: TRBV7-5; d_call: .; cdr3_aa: CARSLTPLLPGQPQHF; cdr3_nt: TGTGCCAGAAGCTTAACCCCCCTCCTGCCGGGACAGCCCCAGCATTTT
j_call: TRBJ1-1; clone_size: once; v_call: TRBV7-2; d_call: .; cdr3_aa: CASSSGESTEAFF; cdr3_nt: TGTGCCAGCAGCTCTGGGGAGAGCACTGAAGCTTTCTTT
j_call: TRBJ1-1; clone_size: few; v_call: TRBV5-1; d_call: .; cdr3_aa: CASSSVGNTEAFF; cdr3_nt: TGCGCCAGCAGCTCTGTGGGGAACACTGAAGCTTTCTTT
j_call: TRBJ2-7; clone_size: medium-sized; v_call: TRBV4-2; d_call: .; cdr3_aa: CASSQSNRMREQYF; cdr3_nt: TGTGCCAGCAGCCAAAGTAACAGGATGAGGGAGCAGTACTTC
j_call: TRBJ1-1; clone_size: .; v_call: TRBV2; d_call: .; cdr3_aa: CAGTQDMNTEAFF; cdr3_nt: TGTGCCGGAACGCAGGATATGAACACTGAAGCTTTCTTT
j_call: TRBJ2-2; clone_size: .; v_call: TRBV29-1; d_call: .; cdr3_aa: CSALGGNTGELFF; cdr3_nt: TGCAGCGCCTTGGGGGGGAACACCGGGGAGCTGTTTTTT
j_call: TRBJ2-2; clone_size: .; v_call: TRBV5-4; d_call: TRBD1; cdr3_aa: CASSLGGTDTGELFF; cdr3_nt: TGTGCCAGCAGCTTGGGGGGGACAGACACCGGGGAGCTGTTTTTT